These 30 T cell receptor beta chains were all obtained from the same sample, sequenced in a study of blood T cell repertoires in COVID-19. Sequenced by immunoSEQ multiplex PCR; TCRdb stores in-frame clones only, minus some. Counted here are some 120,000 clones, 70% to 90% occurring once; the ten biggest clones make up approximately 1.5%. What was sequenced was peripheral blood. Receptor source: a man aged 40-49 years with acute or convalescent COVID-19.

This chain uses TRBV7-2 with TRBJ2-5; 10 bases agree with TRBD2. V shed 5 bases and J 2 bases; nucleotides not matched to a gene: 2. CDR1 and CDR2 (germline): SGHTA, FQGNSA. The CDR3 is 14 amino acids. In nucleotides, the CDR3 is TGTGCCAGCAGCGGGGGACTAGCGCAAGAGACCCAGTACTTC. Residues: CASSGGLAQETQYF.

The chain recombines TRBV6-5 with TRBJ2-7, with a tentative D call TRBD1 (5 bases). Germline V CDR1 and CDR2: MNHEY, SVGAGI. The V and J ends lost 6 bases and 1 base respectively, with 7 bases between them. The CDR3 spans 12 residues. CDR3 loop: CASRQGSYEQYF. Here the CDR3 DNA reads TGTGCCAGCAGGCAGGGTTCCTACGAGCAGTACTTC.

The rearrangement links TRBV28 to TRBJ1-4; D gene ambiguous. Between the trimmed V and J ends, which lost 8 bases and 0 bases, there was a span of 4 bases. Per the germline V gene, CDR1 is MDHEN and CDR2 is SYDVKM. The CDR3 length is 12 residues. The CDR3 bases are TGTGCCAGCTGCGCAACTAATGAAAAACTGTTTTTT. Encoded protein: CASCATNEKLFF. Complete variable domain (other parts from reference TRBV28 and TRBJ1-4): DVKVTQSSRYLVKRTGEKVFLECVQDMDHENMFWYRQDPGLGLRLIYFSYDVKMKEKGDIPEGYSVSREKKERFSLILESASTNQTSMYLCASCATNEKLFFGSGTQLSVL.

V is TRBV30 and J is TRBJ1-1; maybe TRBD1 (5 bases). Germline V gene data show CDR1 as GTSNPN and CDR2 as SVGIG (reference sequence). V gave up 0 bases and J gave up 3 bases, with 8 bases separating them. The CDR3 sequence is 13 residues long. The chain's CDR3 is CAWSVDRHTEAFF. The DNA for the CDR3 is TGTGCCTGGAGTGTTGACAGACACACTGAAGCTTTCTTT. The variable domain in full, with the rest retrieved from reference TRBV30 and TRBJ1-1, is SQTIHQWPATLVQPVGSPLSLECTVEGTSNPNLYWYRQAAGRGLQLLFYSVGIGQISSEVPQNLSASRPQDRQFILSSKKLLLSDSGFYLCAWSVDRHTEAFFGQGTRLTVV.

This CDR3 is CASSEPRPGRGGTGELFF. DNA for the CDR3: TGTGCCAGCAGTGAACCCCGACCCGGGAGGGGTGGAACCGGGGAGCTGTTTTTT. This chain joins TRBV6-1 and TRBJ2-2; 8 nucleotides line up with TRBD2. The CDR3 is made up of 18 amino acids. V lost 2 bases, J lost 5 bases, and 13 bases stayed unmatched. Per the germline V gene, CDR1 is MNHNS and CDR2 is SASEGT.

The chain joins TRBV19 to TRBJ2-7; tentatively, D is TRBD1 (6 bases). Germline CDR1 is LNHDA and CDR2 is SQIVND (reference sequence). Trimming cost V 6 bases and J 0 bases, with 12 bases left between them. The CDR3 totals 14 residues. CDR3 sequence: CASRSVGASYEQYF. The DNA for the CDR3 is TGTGCCAGTAGATCAGTGGGGGCCTCCTACGAGCAGTACTTC.

This CDR3 reads CASSEQGANYGYTF. CDR3 DNA sequence: TGTGCCAGTAGTGAACAGGGGGCTAACTATGGCTACACCTTC. This sequence joins TRBV19 and TRBJ1-2; 8 bases match TRBD1. The CDR3 is made up of 14 amino acids. Per the germline V gene, CDR1 is LNHDA and CDR2 is SQIVND (reference sequence). J lost 0 bases, V lost 5 bases, and 2 bases had no gene match.

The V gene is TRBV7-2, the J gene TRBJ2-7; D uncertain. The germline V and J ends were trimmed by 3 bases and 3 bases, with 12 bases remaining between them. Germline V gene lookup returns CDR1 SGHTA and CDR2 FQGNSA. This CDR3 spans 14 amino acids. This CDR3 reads CASSLLGHRYEQYF. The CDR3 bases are TGTGCCAGCAGCTTGCTAGGCCATCGCTACGAGCAGTACTTC.

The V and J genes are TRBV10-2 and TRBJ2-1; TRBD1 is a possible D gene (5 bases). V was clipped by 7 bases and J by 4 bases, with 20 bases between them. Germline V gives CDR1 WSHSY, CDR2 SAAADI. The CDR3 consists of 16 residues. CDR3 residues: CASIGLGASRYNEQFF. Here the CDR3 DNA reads TGCGCCAGCATCGGCCTAGGGGCCTCACGGTACAATGAGCAGTTCTTC.

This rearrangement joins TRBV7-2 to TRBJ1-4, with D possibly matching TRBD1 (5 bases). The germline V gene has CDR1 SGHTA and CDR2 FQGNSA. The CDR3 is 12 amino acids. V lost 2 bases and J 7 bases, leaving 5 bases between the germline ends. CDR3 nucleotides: TGTGCCAGCAGCTTAACAGGTGAAAAACTGTTTTTT. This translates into CASSLTGEKLFF.

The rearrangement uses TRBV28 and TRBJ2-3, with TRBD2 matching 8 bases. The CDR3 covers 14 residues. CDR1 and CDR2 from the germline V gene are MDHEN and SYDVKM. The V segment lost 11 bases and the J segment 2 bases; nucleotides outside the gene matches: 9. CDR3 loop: CAVRGAGATDTQYF. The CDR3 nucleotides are TGTGCCGTGCGGGGAGCGGGAGCCACAGATACGCAGTATTTT.

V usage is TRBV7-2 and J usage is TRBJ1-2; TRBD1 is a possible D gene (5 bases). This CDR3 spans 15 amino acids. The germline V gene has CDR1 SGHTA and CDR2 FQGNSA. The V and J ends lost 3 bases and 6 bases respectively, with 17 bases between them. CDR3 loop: CASSFWLRGGDGYTF. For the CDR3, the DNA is TGTGCCAGCAGCTTCTGGTTGAGGGGAGGAGATGGCTACACCTTC.

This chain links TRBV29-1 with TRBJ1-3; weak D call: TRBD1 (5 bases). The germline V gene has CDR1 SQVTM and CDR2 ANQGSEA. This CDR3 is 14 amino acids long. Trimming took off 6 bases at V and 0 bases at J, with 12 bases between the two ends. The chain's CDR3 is CSVGTENSGNTIYF. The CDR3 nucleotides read TGCAGCGTGGGGACTGAGAACTCTGGAAACACCATATATTTT.

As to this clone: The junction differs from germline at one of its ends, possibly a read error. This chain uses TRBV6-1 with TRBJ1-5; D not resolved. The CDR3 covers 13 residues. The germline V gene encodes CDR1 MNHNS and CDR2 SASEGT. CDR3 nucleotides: TGTGCCAGCAGTGAAGACAGCAGTCAGCCCCAGCATTTT. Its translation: CASSEDSSQPQHF.

The CDR3 sequence: CASSPTGSGEQFF. The CDR3 bases are TGTGCCAGCTCACCCACAGGGTCAGGTGAGCAGTTCTTC. The genes are TRBV18 and TRBJ2-1, with D possibly being TRBD1 (6 bases). Germline CDR1 KGHSH, CDR2 LQKENI. Trimming cost V 3 bases and J 9 bases, with 12 bases left between them. The CDR3 runs to 13 residues.

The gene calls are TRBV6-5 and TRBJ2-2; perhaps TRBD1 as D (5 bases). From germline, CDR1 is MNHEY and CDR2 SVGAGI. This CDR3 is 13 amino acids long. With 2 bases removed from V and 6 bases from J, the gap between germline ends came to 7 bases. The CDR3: CASSYQGAGELFF. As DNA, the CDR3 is TGTGCCAGCAGTTACCAAGGGGCCGGGGAGCTGTTTTTT.

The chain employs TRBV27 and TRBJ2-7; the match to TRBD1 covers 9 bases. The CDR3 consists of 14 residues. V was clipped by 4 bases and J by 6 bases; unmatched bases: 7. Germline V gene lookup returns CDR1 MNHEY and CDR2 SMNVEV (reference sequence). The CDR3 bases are TGTGCCAGCAGTTCTAGGACAGGGGTAGGCGAGCAGTACTTC. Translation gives CASSSRTGVGEQYF.

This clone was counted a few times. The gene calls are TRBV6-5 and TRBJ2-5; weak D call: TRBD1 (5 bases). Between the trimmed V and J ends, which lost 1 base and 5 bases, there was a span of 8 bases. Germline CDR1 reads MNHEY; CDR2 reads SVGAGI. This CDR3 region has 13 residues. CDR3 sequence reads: CASSYWGRETQYF. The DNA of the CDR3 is TGTGCCAGCAGTTACTGGGGCCGGGAGACCCAGTACTTC.

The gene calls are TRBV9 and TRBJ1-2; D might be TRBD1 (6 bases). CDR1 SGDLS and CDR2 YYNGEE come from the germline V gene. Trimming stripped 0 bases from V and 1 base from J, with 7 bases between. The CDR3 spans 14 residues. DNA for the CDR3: TGTGCCAGCAGCGTAGAACAGGGTAACTATGGCTACACCTTC. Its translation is CASSVEQGNYGYTF.

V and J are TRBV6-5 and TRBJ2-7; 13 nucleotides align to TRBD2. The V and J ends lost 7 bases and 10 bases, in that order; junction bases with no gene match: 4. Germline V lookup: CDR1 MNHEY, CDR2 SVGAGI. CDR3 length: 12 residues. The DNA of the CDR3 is TGTGCCAGCATCGGACTAGCGGGAGTTCAGTACTTC. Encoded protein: CASIGLAGVQYF.

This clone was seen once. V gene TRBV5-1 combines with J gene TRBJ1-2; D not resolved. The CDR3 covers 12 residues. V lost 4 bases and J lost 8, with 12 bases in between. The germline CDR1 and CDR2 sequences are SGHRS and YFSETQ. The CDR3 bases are TGCGCCAGCAGCCCGGGTGACGTGGGCTACACCTTC. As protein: CASSPGDVGYTF.

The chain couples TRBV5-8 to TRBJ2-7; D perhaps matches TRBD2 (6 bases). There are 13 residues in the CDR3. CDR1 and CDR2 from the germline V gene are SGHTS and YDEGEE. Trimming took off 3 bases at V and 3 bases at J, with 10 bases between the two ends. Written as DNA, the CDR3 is TGTGCCAGCAGCTCACAGGACTACTACGAGCAGTACTTC. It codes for CASSSQDYYEQYF.

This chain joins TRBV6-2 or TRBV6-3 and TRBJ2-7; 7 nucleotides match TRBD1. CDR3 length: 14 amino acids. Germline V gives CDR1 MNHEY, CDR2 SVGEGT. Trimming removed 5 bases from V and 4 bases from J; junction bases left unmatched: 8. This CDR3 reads CASSPWGTAYEQYF. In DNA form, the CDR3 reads TGTGCCAGCAGTCCATGGGGGACAGCGTACGAGCAGTACTTC.

CDR3 coding DNA: TGTGCCACAGGAACAGGGAATGTACAGCCCCAGCATTTT. The encoded protein is CATGTGNVQPQHF. The J gene is TRBJ1-5, the V gene TRBV10-3; perhaps TRBD1 as D (6 bases). The CDR3 totals 13 residues. Germline CDR1 ENHRY, CDR2 SYGVKD. V was trimmed by 10 bases and J by 7 bases, leaving 17 bases between them.

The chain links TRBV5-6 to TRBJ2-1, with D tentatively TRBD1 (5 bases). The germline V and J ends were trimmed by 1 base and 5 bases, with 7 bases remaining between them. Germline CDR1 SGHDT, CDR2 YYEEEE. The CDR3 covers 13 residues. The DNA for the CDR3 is TGTGCCAGCAGCTTGACAGGCAACAATGAGCAGTTCTTC. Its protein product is CASSLTGNNEQFF.

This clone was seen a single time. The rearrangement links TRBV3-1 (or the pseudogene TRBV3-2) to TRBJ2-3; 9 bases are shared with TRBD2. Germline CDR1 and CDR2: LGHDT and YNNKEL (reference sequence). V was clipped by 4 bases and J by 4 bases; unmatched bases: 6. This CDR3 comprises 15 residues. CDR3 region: CASSLSGSGPDTQYF. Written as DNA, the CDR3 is TGTGCCAGCAGCCTTAGCGGGAGTGGCCCAGATACGCAGTATTTT.

This chain's CDR3 is CSVEDPLGAFGNTIYF. The DNA of the CDR3 is TGCAGCGTTGAAGATCCTCTGGGGGCATTTGGAAACACCATATATTTT. The rearrangement links TRBV29-1 to TRBJ1-3; TRBD1 might be the D (6 bases). V was trimmed by 0 bases and J by 3 bases, leaving 15 bases between them. Germline-derived CDR1 and CDR2 are SQVTM and ANQGSEA. The CDR3 length is 16 residues. Variable domain in full (rest from reference TRBV29-1 and TRBJ1-3): SAVISQKPSRDICQRGTSLTIQCQVDSQVTMMFWYRQQPGQSLTLIATANQGSEATYESGFVIDKFPISRPNLTFSTLTVSNMSPEDSSIYLCSVEDPLGAFGNTIYFGEGSWLTVV.

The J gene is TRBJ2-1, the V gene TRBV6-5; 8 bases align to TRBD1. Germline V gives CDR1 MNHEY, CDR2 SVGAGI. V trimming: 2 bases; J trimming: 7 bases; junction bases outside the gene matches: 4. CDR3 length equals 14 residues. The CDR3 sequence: CASSYTGQGNEQFF. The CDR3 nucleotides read TGTGCCAGCAGTTACACCGGACAGGGAAATGAGCAGTTCTTC.

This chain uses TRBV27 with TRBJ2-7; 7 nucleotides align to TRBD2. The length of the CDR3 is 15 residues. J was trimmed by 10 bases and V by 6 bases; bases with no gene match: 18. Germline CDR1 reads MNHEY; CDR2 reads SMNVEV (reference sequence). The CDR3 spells CASSTRTSASSVQYF. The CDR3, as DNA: TGTGCCAGCAGCACACGTACTAGCGCCTCCTCAGTTCAGTACTTC.

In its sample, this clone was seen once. CDR3 residues: CASSPQGQGTYEQYF. In DNA form, the CDR3 reads TGTGCCAGCTCACCCCAAGGACAGGGGACCTACGAGCAGTACTTC. This sequence joins TRBV18 and TRBJ2-7; TRBD1 matches 9 bases. V shed 3 bases and J 2 bases; nucleotides not matched to a gene: 5. The CDR3 length is 15 residues. Per the germline V gene, CDR1 is KGHSH and CDR2 is LQKENI.